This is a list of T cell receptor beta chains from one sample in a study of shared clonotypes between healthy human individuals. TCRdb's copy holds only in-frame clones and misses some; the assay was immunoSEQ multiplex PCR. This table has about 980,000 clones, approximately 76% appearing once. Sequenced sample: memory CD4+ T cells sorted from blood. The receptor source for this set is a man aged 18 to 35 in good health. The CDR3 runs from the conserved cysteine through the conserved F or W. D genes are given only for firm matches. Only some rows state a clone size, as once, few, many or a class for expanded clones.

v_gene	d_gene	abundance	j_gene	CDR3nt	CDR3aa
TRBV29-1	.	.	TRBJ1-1	TGCAGCGTTGAAGCTAACGAGAGGGCCATGAACACTGAAGCTTTCTTT	CSVEANERAMNTEAFF
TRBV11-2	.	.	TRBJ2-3	TGTGCCAGCAGCTTAGGTGCTGCAGATACGCAGTATTTT	CASSLGAADTQYF
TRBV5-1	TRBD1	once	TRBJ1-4	TGCGCCAGCAGCACCAGGACAGGTTCAACTAATGAAAAACTGTTTTTT	CASSTRTGSTNEKLFF
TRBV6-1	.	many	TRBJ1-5	TGTGCCAGCAGACCAACAGGGTATAGCAATCAGCCCCAGCATTTT	CASRPTGYSNQPQHF
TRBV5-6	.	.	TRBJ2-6	TGTGCCAGCAGCTTTTTCTCTGGGGCCAACGTCCTGACTTTC	CASSFFSGANVLTF
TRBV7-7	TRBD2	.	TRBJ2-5	TGTGCTAGCAGCTTCCAGCGGGGGGATCGAGAGACCCAGTACTTC	CASSFQRGDRETQYF
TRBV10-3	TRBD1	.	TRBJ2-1	TGTGCCATCAGCCACGGACAGGCTACGGTACATGCCTACAATGAGCAGTTCTTC	CAISHGQATVHAYNEQFF
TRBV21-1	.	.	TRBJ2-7	TGTGCCAGCAGGACGGTCCCTTTGTGGGGCTCCTACGAGCAGTACTTC	CASRTVPLWGSYEQYF
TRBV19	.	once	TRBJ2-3	TGTGCCAGTAGTATTTGGGCAGGGGCCGAGGACCTCACCGGTTCCACAGATACGCAGTATTTT	CASSIWAGAEDLTGSTDTQYF
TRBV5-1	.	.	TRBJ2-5	TGCGCCAGCAGCTTGGTCGGGACTTACCAAGAGACCCAGTACTTC	CASSLVGTYQETQYF
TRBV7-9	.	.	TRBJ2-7	TGTGCCAGCAGCGAGCAGGGCTACGAGCAGTACTTC	CASSEQGYEQYF
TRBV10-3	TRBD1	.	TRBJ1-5	TGTGCCATCACCGACGGGGACAGGGGCAATCAGCCCCAGCATTTT	CAITDGDRGNQPQHF
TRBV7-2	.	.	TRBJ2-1	TGTGCCAGCAGCTTGTTAGGGGGGGCCTACAATGAGCAGTTCTTC	CASSLLGGAYNEQFF
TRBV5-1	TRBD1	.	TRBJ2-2	TGCGCCAGCAGCAGCCGGACAGGGAACACCGGGGAGCTGTTTTTT	CASSSRTGNTGELFF
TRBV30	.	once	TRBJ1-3	TGTGCCTGGAGTCTCTTCGGGGTGGCGAACACCATATATTTT	CAWSLFGVANTIYF
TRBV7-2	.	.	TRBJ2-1	TGTGCCAGCAGCTTAGACCCTGGGACTGGCGCGCAGTTCTTC	CASSLDPGTGAQFF
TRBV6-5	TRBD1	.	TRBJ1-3	TGTGCCAGCAGCCGGGGACAGTCTTCTGGAAACACCATATATTTT	CASSRGQSSGNTIYF
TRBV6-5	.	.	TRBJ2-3	TGTGCCAGCAGTTACCGGAGGGTGGCAGATACGCAGTATTTT	CASSYRRVADTQYF
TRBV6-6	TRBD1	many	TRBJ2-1	TGTGCCAGCAGCCCACAGGGGGCAGCCTACAATGAGCAGTTCTTC	CASSPQGAAYNEQFF
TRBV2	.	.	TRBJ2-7	TGTGCCAGCAGGGAAGGGGGTGCTAGCTCCTACGAGCAGTACTTC	CASREGGASSYEQYF
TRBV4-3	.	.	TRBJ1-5	TGCGCCAGCAGCCAAGAACGGGGGCAGCCCCAGCATTTT	CASSQERGQPQHF
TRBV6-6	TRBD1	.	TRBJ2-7	TGTGCCAGCAGGACGGGACAGGGCTCGGGGGAGCAGTACTTC	CASRTGQGSGEQYF